This is a list of T cell receptor beta chains from one sample in a study of blood T cell repertoires in COVID-19. Profiled with immunoSEQ multiplex PCR; TCRdb holds only in-frame clones, not every one. The table records 400,000 or so clones, roughly 90% of them present only once. Source material: peripheral blood. Source of these receptors: a man aged 18-30 years with COVID-19, enrolled during active disease. The CDR3 runs from the conserved cysteine through the conserved F or W. The order of the fields is D gene, V gene, clone size, J gene, CDR3 DNA, CDR3 protein. A D gene is named only where the DNA matches it firmly. Only some rows state a clone size, as once, few, many or a class for expanded clones.

>TRBD2|TRBV6-5|few|TRBJ2-2
TGTGCCAGCGGGGAGGGCATCACCGGGGAGCTGTTTTTT
CASGEGITGELFF
>-|TRBV5-1|-|TRBJ2-7
TGCGCCAGCAGACCAGACTCCTACGAGCAGTACTTC
CASRPDSYEQYF
>TRBD1|TRBV28|-|TRBJ2-5
TGTGCCAGCAGACCTGGACAGGGAGGAGAGACCCAGTACTTC
CASRPGQGGETQYF
>-|TRBV7-8|-|TRBJ2-1
TGTGCCAGCATACTCAGAACTGAAGCGGCCTACAATGAGCAGTTCTTC
CASILRTEAAYNEQFF
>TRBD2|TRBV5-1|-|TRBJ2-3
TGCGCCAGTTCGCTTGGCGGGAGAGGATTGGATACGCAGTATTTT
CASSLGGRGLDTQYF
>TRBD1|TRBV5-6|-|TRBJ2-2
TGTGCCAGCAGCACGTACAGGGGCACCGGGGAGCTGTTTTTT
CASSTYRGTGELFF
>-|TRBV19|-|TRBJ2-2
TGTGCCAGTAGACGCGGGACAGATAACACCGGGGAGCTGTTTTTT
CASRRGTDNTGELFF
>-|TRBV18|-|TRBJ1-5
TGTGCCAGCTCACACGACAGGATTGGATCAAGCAATCAGCCCCAGCATTTT
CASSHDRIGSSNQPQHF
>-|TRBV6-5|-|TRBJ2-7
TGTGCCAGCAGTCCGATGGGGGCATCTAACTACGAGCAGTACTTC
CASSPMGASNYEQYF
>TRBD2|TRBV5-4|-|TRBJ2-2
TGTGCCAGCAGCTTGGATGGGACTACGAACACCGGGGAGCTGTTTTTT
CASSLDGTTNTGELFF
>-|TRBV18|-|TRBJ2-7
TGTGCCAGCTCACCAGGAGACAGTCGAATGTACGAGCAGTACTTC
CASSPGDSRMYEQYF
>-|TRBV3-1/TRBV3-2|-|TRBJ2-7
TGTGCCAGCAGCCGAGCTAGCTCCTACGAGCAGTACTTC
CASSRASSYEQYF
>-|TRBV27|-|TRBJ2-7
TGTGCCAGCAGTCTTGGACTTTACTACGAGCAGTACTTC
CASSLGLYYEQYF
>TRBD1|TRBV10-2|-|TRBJ1-2
TGCGCCACCTCAGGGGGCCGCCAGTCCTATGGCTACACCTTC
CATSGGRQSYGYTF
>-|TRBV5-4|-|TRBJ2-5
TGTGCCAGCAGAAGGGGTTGGGAAGAGACCCAGTACTTC
CASRRGWEETQYF
>TRBD1|TRBV7-9|-|TRBJ2-5
TGTGCCAGCAAAACCGGGACAGCTCAAGAGACCCAGTACTTC
CASKTGTAQETQYF
>TRBD1|TRBV4-1|once|TRBJ2-1
TGCGCCAGCAGCCAAGATTTCGGACAGGGAAGGGAGCAGTTCTTC
CASSQDFGQGREQFF
>-|TRBV10-2|-|TRBJ1-1
TGCGCCAGCAGTGAGACCTTGGGACAAACCCTTGAAGCTTTCTTT
CASSETLGQTLEAFF
>-|TRBV6-6|-|TRBJ2-7
TGTGCCAGCAGTTACTCGACAGGTCCCTACGAGCAGTACTTC
CASSYSTGPYEQYF
>TRBD2|TRBV7-9|-|TRBJ2-5
TGTGCCAGCAGTTCCGGGGGGGACCCACAAGAGACCCAGTACTTC
CASSSGGDPQETQYF
>-|TRBV7-9|-|TRBJ1-6
TGTGCCAGCAGCCCGTGGACAGAGAATTCACCCCTCCACTTT
CASSPWTENSPLHF
>-|TRBV19|-|TRBJ1-2
TGTGCCAGTAGTCCCTCGACACAAAACTATGGCTACACCTTC
CASSPSTQNYGYTF
>TRBD1|TRBV6-1|-|TRBJ2-7
TGTGCCAGCAGTGAATTGACAGGGGCTTCCTACGAGCAGTACTTC
CASSELTGASYEQYF
>-|TRBV6-5|-|TRBJ1-2
TGTGCCAGCAGACTACGACAGACAGCTAACTATGGCTACACCTTC
CASRLRQTANYGYTF
>TRBD2|TRBV6-5|few|TRBJ2-7
TGTGCCAGCAGTTACTCGAACAGCGGGAGTTACGAGCAGTACTTC
CASSYSNSGSYEQYF
>-|TRBV24-1|few|TRBJ2-3
TGTGCCACCAGTGACCGTAACTACCGCACAGATACGCAGTATTTT
CATSDRNYRTDTQYF
>TRBD1|TRBV10-3|-|TRBJ2-5
TGTGCCATCAGCATACAGGGGGTAGGGGAGACCCAGTACTTC
CAISIQGVGETQYF
>TRBD2|TRBV5-4|-|TRBJ2-2
TGTGCCAGCAGCCTTGGACTAGCGGGGACCGGGGAGCTGTTTTTT
CASSLGLAGTGELFF
>-|TRBV2|-|TRBJ1-6
TGTGCCAGCAGCTCCAATTCACCCCTCCACTTT
CASSSNSPLHF
>-|TRBV24-1|-|TRBJ1-5
TGTGCCACCAGTGACCCCGCCAGGGGCAATCAGCCCCAGCATTTT
CATSDPARGNQPQHF
>-|TRBV27|-|TRBJ2-7
TGTGCCAGCAGTTCCAGCTCCTACGAGCAGTACTTC
CASSSSSYEQYF
>TRBD1|TRBV6-6|-|TRBJ1-5
TGTGCCAGCAGTTACCCACAGGGGATCGGCAATCAGCCCCAGCATTTT
CASSYPQGIGNQPQHF
>TRBD2|TRBV19|-|TRBJ2-3
TGTGCCAGTAGTATTAGGGGCGGGAGGAGGGTCACAGATACGCAGTATTTT
CASSIRGGRRVTDTQYF
>TRBD1|TRBV30|-|TRBJ2-7
TGTGCCTGGAGATTTCCGGGACAGGGGGTATACGAGCAGTACTTC
CAWRFPGQGVYEQYF
>TRBD2|TRBV30|few|TRBJ2-3
TGTGCCTGGGGGCCGGTCACTAGCGGCACAGATACGCAGTATTTT
CAWGPVTSGTDTQYF
>-|TRBV30|-|TRBJ2-1
TGTGCCTGGAGTGATGGTGGTAGCTCCTACAATGAGCAGTTCTTC
CAWSDGGSSYNEQFF
>-|TRBV25-1|-|TRBJ1-1
TGTGCCAGCAGTGATCAGTTGGGGCTTGAAGCTTTCTTT
CASSDQLGLEAFF
>TRBD1|TRBV9|-|TRBJ1-1
TGTGCCAGCAGCCCAGCCCAGGGGGCCGGCACTGAAGCTTTCTTT
CASSPAQGAGTEAFF
>TRBD1|TRBV19|-|TRBJ2-7
TGTGCCAGTACCAGATACGCCAGGGCAGGGGGCCTCAACGAGCAGTACTTC
CASTRYARAGGLNEQYF
>TRBD1|TRBV6-5|-|TRBJ1-2
TGTGCCAGCAGTTACACAAGGACAGGGGGCGTCTATGGCTACACCTTC
CASSYTRTGGVYGYTF
>-|TRBV11-2|-|TRBJ2-6
TGTGCCAGCAGCTTATACAGGGATGGGGCCAACGTCCTGACTTTC
CASSLYRDGANVLTF
>-|TRBV19|-|TRBJ2-4
TGTGCCAGTAGTCGCGAGCTAGCCAAAAACATTCAGTACTTC
CASSRELAKNIQYF
>TRBD1|TRBV28|few|TRBJ2-1
TGTGCCAGCAGTACCTACGGGACAGGGGGCATAAATGAGCAGTTCTTC
CASSTYGTGGINEQFF
>-|TRBV13|-|TRBJ2-7
TGTGCCAGCCAAATTCGGGGTACCTACGAGCAGTACTTC
CASQIRGTYEQYF
>-|TRBV29-1|-|TRBJ2-3
TGCAGCGCTGGGGACTTCACAGATACGCAGTATTTT
CSAGDFTDTQYF
>-|TRBV18|-|TRBJ2-5
TGTGCCAGCTCACCAGGGGGGTCGACCCAGTACTTC
CASSPGGSTQYF
>-|TRBV5-1|-|TRBJ1-1
TGCGCCAGCAGCTTTCTTGGGATTGGAGGCGGGAACACTGAAGCTTTCTTT
CASSFLGIGGGNTEAFF
>-|TRBV29-1|-|TRBJ1-2
TGCAGCGTTGACGAGGGGGATGGCTACACCTTC
CSVDEGDGYTF
>-|TRBV6-5|-|TRBJ1-6
TGTGCCAGCCTATACTGGGGGCTGGATAATTCACCCCTCCACTTT
CASLYWGLDNSPLHF
>-|TRBV27|-|TRBJ2-5
TGTGCCAGCAGTACCGGGAGTTTCGAGACCCAGTACTTC
CASSTGSFETQYF
>-|TRBV27|-|TRBJ1-2
TGTGCCAGCAGTTTAACAGGGAAGTATGGCTACACCTTC
CASSLTGKYGYTF
>-|TRBV25-1|-|TRBJ2-5
TGTGCCAGCAGTGGGAAGTTTCTAGGAGAGACCCAGTACTTC
CASSGKFLGETQYF
>TRBD1|TRBV7-6|-|TRBJ1-1
TGTGCCAGCAGCGCCCGACAGGGGGCTCTGAACACTGAAGCTTTCTTT
CASSARQGALNTEAFF
>-|TRBV2|-|TRBJ1-2
TGTGCCAGCAGTACTAGTTCGGGTGGCTACACCTTC
CASSTSSGGYTF